This TCR beta chain comes out of a study of human T cells and chemical hapten exposure. In the study's own analysis: Individual samples carried between roughly 23,224 and 700,000 TCRs, with about 88,000 as the median. TCRdb reprocessed the RACE reads via MiXCR and lists one record per CDR3 protein. TCRdb's processing, not the study's, gives the V and J calls here. This sample yields 150,000 to 200,000 distinct CDR3 sequences, of which around a quarter are seen a single time; 2.1% belongs to the top ten. This clonotype was detected only a few times. The germline V and J ends were trimmed by 6 bases and 0 bases, with 9 bases remaining between them. This CDR3 has 14 amino acids. The germline CDR1 and CDR2 sequences are ENHRY and SYGVKD. Documented time point: patch test 3, about 24 weeks after DPC sensitization. Treatment denoted: therapeutic diphenylcyclopropenone sensitization with weekly scalp DPC. The template was total RNA from unfractionated whole blood.

The V call is TRBV10-3, the J call TRBJ2-1; D uncertain. Specimen: whole blood, collected in connection with sensitization to the hapten diphenylcyclopropenone (DPC). This receptor was identified in a woman younger than 35 with alopecia areata. Some clones in this sample may be carry-over from other donors' samples. CDR3 coding DNA: TGTGCCATCAGCCCCAGTACCTCCTACAATGAGCAGTTCTTC. Its translation: CAISPSTSYNEQFF.